The 17 T cell receptor beta chains below all came from one sample that was sequenced in a study of identical twins. TCRdb reprocessed the 5' RACE reads with MiXCR, giving one entry per CDR3 protein. The sample holds around 550,000 distinct CDR3 sequences; approximately 16% are singletons and the top ten take 0.44%. This same sample was also part of a study on yellow fever vaccine responses in identical twins.

The sample taken for sequencing was CD4+ T cells sorted from blood. These receptors all come from a woman under 30 in good health.

This clonotype turned up a few times. This chain uses TRBV4-1 with TRBJ2-3, with TRBD2 matching 8 bases. Germline CDR1 reads MGHRA; CDR2 reads YSYEKL. The CDR3 is 18 amino acids. Trimming removed 4 bases from V and 1 base from J; junction bases left unmatched: 13. The CDR3 reads CASSPTAGVGLGTDTQYF. The DNA of the CDR3 is TGCGCCAGCAGCCCCACAGCGGGAGTGGGGCTGGGCACAGATACGCAGTATTTT.

The V and J genes are TRBV20-1 and TRBJ2-1; a possible D gene is TRBD2 (7 bases). This CDR3 contains 14 residues. Trimming removed 2 bases from V and 7 bases from J, with 15 bases in between. Germline V gene lookup returns CDR1 DFQATT and CDR2 SNEGSKA (reference sequence). CDR3 coding DNA: TGCAGTGCTAGAAGGGGGGGCCTAAGTAATGAGCAGTTCTTC. Amino acid sequence: CSARRGGLSNEQFF.

This clonotype turned up a few times. The chain combines TRBV2 with TRBJ2-3; 9 nucleotides match TRBD2. The V segment lost 6 bases and the J segment 2 bases; nucleotides outside the gene matches: 6. The CDR3 loop spans 15 amino acids. Per the germline V gene, CDR1 is SNHLY and CDR2 is FYNNEI. This CDR3 reads CASRERLAVTDTQYF. The CDR3 bases are TGTGCCAGCAGGGAAAGACTAGCGGTCACAGATACGCAGTATTTT.

In its sample, this clonotype was seen a few times. The V gene is TRBV20-1, the J gene TRBJ2-5; 8 positions match TRBD2. The V segment lost 3 bases and the J segment 5 bases; nucleotides outside the gene matches: 8. This CDR3 is 14 amino acids long. The V gene's germline CDR1 is DFQATT and CDR2 SNEGSKA (reference sequence). The CDR3 loop reads CSASRLAGWETQYF. Here the CDR3 DNA reads TGCAGTGCTAGTCGGCTAGCGGGTTGGGAGACCCAGTACTTC.

This clonotype appeared a few times. The V gene is TRBV11-2, the J gene TRBJ2-3; D ambiguous. The CDR3 spans 14 residues. Trimming stripped 0 bases from V and 10 bases from J, with 14 bases between. Germline CDR1 is SGHAT and CDR2 is FQNNGV. This chain's CDR3 is CASSLDASLGAQYF. In DNA form, the CDR3 reads TGTGCCAGCAGCTTAGATGCATCCCTAGGCGCGCAGTATTTT.

This clonotype has more than one count but fewer than ten. This rearrangement joins TRBV28 to TRBJ2-7; possibly TRBD1 or TRBD2 for D (6 bases each). CDR3 length equals 15 residues. Germline V gene sequence: CDR1 MDHEN, CDR2 SYDVKM. Between the trimmed V and J ends, which lost 10 bases and 0 bases, there was a span of 19 bases. CDR3 sequence (DNA): TGTGCCACCACGGGGGCCGGGACCCACTCCTACGAGCAGTACGTC. It codes for CATTGAGTHSYEQYV.

This clonotype has just a few counts. V is TRBV20-1 and J is TRBJ2-1, with TRBD1 identical over 8 bases. The CDR3 runs 15 residues. Germline V CDR1 and CDR2: DFQATT, SNEGSKA (reference sequence). V was pared by 4 bases and J by 5 bases, with 10 bases of the junction left unmatched. CDR3 sequence: CSATLYPGGNNEQFF. In DNA form, the CDR3 reads TGCAGTGCTACCCTATACCCAGGGGGCAACAATGAGCAGTTCTTC.

This clonotype has just one count. The chain has TRBV11-2 and TRBJ1-4; D possibly corresponds to TRBD1 (5 bases). This CDR3 contains 15 residues. The V and J ends lost 4 bases and 8 bases respectively, with 17 bases between them. Per the germline V gene, CDR1 is SGHAT and CDR2 is FQNNGV. CDR3 loop: CASSSSGGFGEKLFF. The CDR3 region has the DNA TGTGCCAGCAGCTCCAGTGGGGGGTTCGGCGAAAAACTGTTTTTT.

This clonotype was seen more than once but under ten times. This chain links TRBV27 with TRBJ1-1; D is uncertain. The V end was cut by 7 bases, the J end by 2 bases, with 20 bases between. Looked up from germline, CDR1 is MNHEY and CDR2 is SMNVEV (reference sequence). The CDR3 loop spans 16 amino acids. The CDR3 is CASNRASTRANTEAFF. CDR3 bases: TGTGCCAGCAATCGAGCGTCGACTCGGGCCAACACTGAAGCTTTCTTT.

This clonotype was recorded a few times. The chain uses TRBV14 and TRBJ1-1; 8 bases match TRBD1. Trimming at V came to 4 bases and at J to 5 bases, leaving 6 bases not matched to a gene. Germline-derived CDR1 and CDR2 are SGHDN and FVKESK. The CDR3 has 14 residues. The CDR3 sequence: CASSRNRGSTEAFF. CDR3 DNA: TGTGCCAGCAGCCGCAACAGGGGGAGTACTGAAGCTTTCTTT.

V is TRBV20-1 and J is TRBJ2-1, with TRBD2 identical over 10 bases. The germline V gene encodes CDR1 DFQATT and CDR2 SNEGSKA (reference sequence). V shed 3 bases, J shed 4 bases, and the junction held 6 bases outside the gene matches. This CDR3 spans 15 amino acids. The CDR3 reads CSASSSGGNYNEQFF. In DNA form, the CDR3 reads TGCAGTGCTAGTTCTAGCGGGGGCAATTACAATGAGCAGTTCTTC.

This clonotype was counted only a few times. This rearrangement joins TRBV5-1 to TRBJ1-6; tentative D call: TRBD1 (5 bases). This CDR3 has 17 amino acids. CDR1 and CDR2 (germline): SGHRS, YFSETQ. V was shortened by 0 bases and J by 0 bases, with 10 bases between the two germline ends. CDR3 in DNA: TGCGCCAGCAGCTTGGCTGTAAGGGGCTCCTATAATTCACCCCTCCACTTT. It encodes CASSLAVRGSYNSPLHF.

The chain recombines TRBV20-1 with TRBJ2-7; no clear D gene. Germline V gives CDR1 DFQATT, CDR2 SNEGSKA (reference sequence). The length of the CDR3 is 13 residues. V lost 0 bases and J lost 4, with 10 bases in between. The CDR3 DNA follows: TGCAGTGCTAGAGAGAGTACCCATTACGAGCAGTACTTC. Translation: CSARESTHYEQYF.

The chain couples TRBV5-1 to TRBJ1-1; tentatively, D is TRBD1 (6 bases). Per the germline V gene, CDR1 is SGHRS and CDR2 is YFSETQ. Trimming pared 3 bases from V and 1 base from J, leaving 13 bases between. This CDR3 is built from 15 residues. CDR3 nucleotide sequence: TGCGCCAGCAGCTCCGGGGGCCGGACGAACACTGAAGCTTTCTTT. Translation gives CASSSGGRTNTEAFF. Filled out from reference TRBV5-1 and TRBJ1-1, the complete variable domain reads KAGVTQTPRYLIKTRGQQVTLSCSPISGHRSVSWYQQTPGQGLQFLFEYFSETQRNKGNFPGRFSGRQFSNSRSEMNVSTLELGDSALYLCASSSGGRTNTEAFFGQGTRLTVV.

The chain recombines TRBV11-3 with TRBJ1-1; D gene ambiguous. V was clipped by 0 bases and J by 2 bases, with 10 bases between them. This CDR3 is built from 15 residues. CDR1 is SGHNT and CDR2 is YENEEA in the germline V gene. The CDR3 region has the DNA TGTGCCAGCAGCTTAGAGGGCAGGCCAAACACTGAAGCTTTCTTT. Its protein product is CASSLEGRPNTEAFF.

The sample holds many counts of this clonotype. The chain has TRBV5-1 and TRBJ2-7, with TRBD1 matching over 9 bases. V gave up 4 bases and J gave up 4 bases; unmatched junction bases: 6. The CDR3 contains 14 residues. The germline CDR1 and CDR2 sequences are SGHRS and YFSETQ. As DNA, the CDR3 is TGCGCCAGCAGCCAGGGACAGGGCATTTACGAGCAGTACTTC. Encoded protein: CASSQGQGIYEQYF.

The chain carries TRBV11-2 and TRBJ2-3, with 12 bases that match TRBD1. Germline V gene lookup returns CDR1 SGHAT and CDR2 FQNNGV. There are 15 residues in the CDR3. J lost 10 bases, V lost 2 bases, and 7 bases had no gene match. Written as DNA, the CDR3 is TGTGCCAGCAGCTTAATTGGGACAGGGGGCGGTGCGCAGTATTTT. This codes for CASSLIGTGGGAQYF. Variable domain in full (rest from reference TRBV11-2 and TRBJ2-3): EAGVAQSPRYKIIEKRQSVAFWCNPISGHATLYWYQQILGQGPKLLIQFQNNGVVDDSQLPKDRFSAERLKGVDSTLKIQPAKLEDSAVYLCASSLIGTGGGAQYFGPGTRLTVL.